The next 27 T cell receptor beta chains were all read from a single sample in a study of cytomegalovirus exposure and HLA in healthy donors. Libraries were prepared by immunoSEQ multiplex PCR; TCRdb keeps only in-frame clonotypes and omits some of them. The sample contains approximately 280,000 clones, 80% to 90% of which appear only once. Sequencing used PBMCs. These receptor sequences come from a woman aged 18-30 years in good health and CMV-seronegative.

This chain links TRBV28 with TRBJ2-1; 11 nucleotides line up with TRBD2. Germline V lookup: CDR1 MDHEN, CDR2 SYDVKM. J was trimmed by 6 bases and V by 1 base; bases with no gene match: 5. The CDR3 extends over 16 amino acids. The CDR3 spells CASSLLGTSGFNEQFF. Here the CDR3 DNA reads TGTGCCAGCAGTTTATTGGGGACTAGCGGTTTCAATGAGCAGTTCTTC.

V gene TRBV11-1 combines with J gene TRBJ2-7; D gene uncertain. Germline loops: CDR1 SGHAT, CDR2 FQDESV (reference sequence). The CDR3 covers 12 residues. V shed 2 bases and J shed 3 bases, with 5 bases lying between them. The CDR3 spells CASSLYSYEQYF. For the CDR3, the DNA is TGTGCCAGCAGCTTATACAGCTACGAGCAGTACTTC.

The chain is built from TRBV5-5 and TRBJ2-1, with 7 bases fitting TRBD2. Losses at the gene ends were 4 bases for V and 8 bases for J; bases not matched to a gene: 15. Germline CDR1 and CDR2: SGHKS and YYEKEE (reference sequence). CDR3 length: 16 amino acids. The CDR3 here is CASSLLKRERRHEQFF. Written as DNA, the CDR3 is TGTGCCAGCAGCCTTCTGAAGCGGGAAAGGCGGCATGAGCAGTTCTTC.

At least ten counts were recorded for this clone. V gene TRBV14 combines with J gene TRBJ2-7, with D hard to call. The germline V and J ends were trimmed by 0 bases and 0 bases, with 12 bases remaining between them. The CDR3 runs 16 residues. CDR1 and CDR2 from the germline V gene are SGHDN and FVKESK. CDR3 protein: CASSQDTAGVSYEQYF. In DNA form, the CDR3 reads TGTGCCAGCAGCCAAGATACGGCTGGAGTCTCCTACGAGCAGTACTTC.

There are a few counts of this clone. The chain has TRBV30 and TRBJ1-2; D unresolved. This CDR3 region has 10 residues. Trimming removed 2 bases from V and 8 bases from J, with 6 bases in between. Germline V gives CDR1 GTSNPN, CDR2 SVGIG (reference sequence). This CDR3 is CAWSHRGYTF. CDR3 bases: TGTGCCTGGAGTCACCGGGGCTACACCTTC.

The V call is TRBV9, the J call TRBJ1-2, with TRBD1 matching 7 bases. The length of the CDR3 is 14 residues. With V trimmed by 4 bases and J by 3 bases, 6 bases remained unmatched. Germline V CDR1 and CDR2: SGDLS, YYNGEE. Written as DNA, the CDR3 is TGTGCCAGCAGCTTCACAGGGGAACACTATGGCTACACCTTC. Its protein is CASSFTGEHYGYTF.

The genes are TRBV9 and TRBJ2-7; 8 bases are shared with TRBD2. The junction had 0 bases not matched to a gene; V was cut back by 0 bases and J by 1 base. Germline V gives CDR1 SGDLS, CDR2 YYNGEE. The CDR3 loop spans 14 amino acids. CDR3: CASSVVAGSYEQYF. DNA of the CDR3: TGTGCCAGCAGCGTAGTAGCGGGGTCCTACGAGCAGTACTTC.

The chain joins TRBV5-1 to TRBJ2-1; 7 nucleotides agree with TRBD1. The CDR3 consists of 13 residues. Germline V lookup: CDR1 SGHRS, CDR2 YFSETQ. The ends lost 4 bases at V and 6 bases at J; junction bases unmatched: 4. This CDR3 reads CASSEQGFNEQFF. The CDR3 coding sequence is TGCGCCAGCAGCGAACAGGGGTTCAATGAGCAGTTCTTC.

The genes are TRBV28 and TRBJ1-2, with TRBD1 matching over 7 bases. Per germline, CDR1 MDHEN and CDR2 SYDVKM. Losses at the gene ends were 3 bases for V and 8 bases for J; bases not matched to a gene: 12. The CDR3 consists of 15 residues. The CDR3 sequence is CASSFVVKGGSGYTF. As DNA, the CDR3 is TGTGCCAGCAGTTTTGTGGTGAAAGGGGGCAGCGGCTACACCTTC.

This rearrangement joins TRBV30 to TRBJ1-5; D gene ambiguous. This CDR3 has 13 residues. Germline V gene sequence: CDR1 GTSNPN, CDR2 SVGIG (reference sequence). V was clipped by 2 bases and J by 1 base, with 6 bases between them. CDR3 region: CAWSPRSNQPQHF. DNA for the CDR3: TGTGCCTGGAGTCCGCGGAGCAATCAGCCCCAGCATTTT.

V is TRBV2 and J is TRBJ2-7, with TRBD1 matching over 10 bases. CDR1 and CDR2 (germline): SNHLY, FYNNEI. CDR3 length: 16 residues. Trimming cost V 4 bases and J 7 bases; bases outside gene matches: 13. CDR3 nucleotide sequence: TGTGCCAGCAGTGTCTATGGGGACAGGGGTATACTGGAGCAGTACTTC. Amino acids: CASSVYGDRGILEQYF.

A single count supports this clone. The chain is built from TRBV11-2 and TRBJ2-1; 7 bases line up with TRBD1. The CDR3 sequence is 14 residues long. Germline assignment: CDR1 SGHAT and CDR2 FQNNGV. V lost 3 bases and J lost 7; bases outside the gene matches: 6. The CDR3 spells CASSFEGAGNEQFF. In nucleotides, the CDR3 is TGTGCCAGCAGCTTTGAGGGGGCCGGGAATGAGCAGTTCTTC.

The rearrangement uses TRBV5-1 and TRBJ2-7; maybe TRBD2 (6 bases). CDR3 length: 14 residues. CDR1 and CDR2 from the germline V gene are SGHRS and YFSETQ. The V end lost 0 bases, the J end lost 5 bases, and 12 bases lay between the germline ends. The CDR3, as DNA: TGCGCCAGCAGCTTGGCCGGGAGTGTCAACGAGCAGTACTTC. It specifies CASSLAGSVNEQYF.

This clone was found once. This chain joins TRBV27 and TRBJ2-3, with D perhaps TRBD1 (5 bases). The CDR3 contains 15 residues. The germline V gene has CDR1 MNHEY and CDR2 SMNVEV (reference sequence). Trimming cost V 5 bases and J 1 base, with 13 bases left between them. CDR3 in DNA: TGTGCCAGCAGTCCGATATCACAGGGCACAGATACGCAGTATTTT. Residues: CASSPISQGTDTQYF.

The V gene is TRBV5-1, the J gene TRBJ1-2; 7 bases agree with TRBD1. The junction had 4 bases not matched to a gene; V was cut back by 4 bases and J by 10 bases. Germline CDR1 reads SGHRS; CDR2 reads YFSETQ. This CDR3 contains 11 residues. The chain's CDR3 is CASSPDRDYTF. CDR3 nucleotide sequence: TGCGCCAGCAGCCCCGACAGGGACTACACCTTC.

The V and J genes are TRBV2 and TRBJ2-3; the match to TRBD2 covers 16 bases. The J segment lost 6 bases and the V segment lost 6 bases, leaving 3 bases of the junction unmatched. CDR1 is SNHLY, CDR2 FYNNEI, per germline. There are 15 residues in the CDR3. The CDR3 coding sequence is TGTGCCAGCAGGGGACTAGCGGGAGGGTGGGATACGCAGTATTTT. Translated, it gives CASRGLAGGWDTQYF.

The chain has TRBV2 and TRBJ1-3, with D unclear. CDR1 is SNHLY, CDR2 FYNNEI, per germline. This CDR3 has 12 residues. Trimming took off 5 bases at V and 3 bases at J, with 5 bases between the two ends. The CDR3 DNA reads as TGTGCCAGCAGTCCAGGTGGAAACACCATATATTTT. Its translation: CASSPGGNTIYF.

V gene TRBV28 combines with J gene TRBJ2-2, with 9 nucleotides matching TRBD1. Germline V CDR1 and CDR2: MDHEN, SYDVKM. V lost 4 bases and J lost 4; bases outside the gene matches: 1. This CDR3 is 14 amino acids long. Here the CDR3 DNA reads TGTGCCAGCAGTTCGACAGGGGGCACCGGGGAGCTGTTTTTT. Its protein product is CASSSTGGTGELFF.

J is TRBJ2-3 and V is TRBV10-3; 7 bases fit TRBD2. The CDR3 extends over 15 amino acids. Germline V lookup: CDR1 ENHRY, CDR2 SYGVKD. The J segment lost 2 bases and the V segment lost 5 bases, leaving 7 bases of the junction unmatched. This chain's CDR3 is CAISLSRGVTDTQYF. CDR3 in DNA: TGTGCCATCAGTTTATCTCGGGGGGTCACAGATACGCAGTATTTT.

The chain is built from TRBV9 and TRBJ2-5; D is uncertain. Germline CDR1 SGDLS, CDR2 YYNGEE. The CDR3 runs to 13 residues. V gave up 4 bases and J gave up 5 bases, with 12 bases separating them. The CDR3 reads CASSPRAWETQYF. The CDR3, as DNA: TGTGCCAGCAGCCCCCGAGCCTGGGAGACCCAGTACTTC. The full variable domain, in which reference TRBV9 and TRBJ2-5 provide the parts outside the CDR3, is DSGVTQTPKHLITATGQRVTLRCSPRSGDLSVYWYQQSLDQGLQFLIQYYNGEERAKGNILERFSAQQFPDLHSELNLSSLELGDSALYFCASSPRAWETQYFGPGTRLLVL.

The count of this clone is one. The chain joins TRBV6-5 to TRBJ2-7, with D possibly being TRBD2 (5 bases). Germline V gene lookup returns CDR1 MNHEY and CDR2 SVGAGI. The CDR3 runs to 14 residues. V dropped 6 bases and J dropped 6 bases, with 18 bases sitting between them. In nucleotides, the CDR3 is TGTGCCAGCAGGCCGGGTCCTTCGAGCGGCGAGCAGTACTTC. Its protein product is CASRPGPSSGEQYF.

This chain connects TRBV6-6 to TRBJ2-1, with 10 nucleotides matching TRBD2. Germline loops: CDR1 MNHNY, CDR2 SVGAGI (reference sequence). The CDR3 has 14 amino acids. Trimming at V came to 6 bases and at J to 4 bases, leaving 3 bases not matched to a gene. The CDR3 loop is CASRTSGKYNEQFF. The CDR3 DNA follows: TGTGCCAGCAGAACTAGCGGGAAGTACAATGAGCAGTTCTTC.

The V gene is TRBV2, the J gene TRBJ2-5, with TRBD1 matching 7 bases. The length of the CDR3 is 15 residues. V shed 8 bases, J shed 2 bases, and the junction held 11 bases outside the gene matches. CDR1 and CDR2 from the germline V gene are SNHLY and FYNNEI. CDR3: CASPLTRTGQETQYF. Written as DNA, the CDR3 is TGTGCCAGCCCTCTAACTCGGACAGGTCAAGAGACCCAGTACTTC.

This chain links TRBV27 with TRBJ1-5; D is possibly TRBD1 (6 bases). CDR3 length equals 13 residues. CDR1 is MNHEY, CDR2 SMNVEV, per germline (reference sequence). V was trimmed by 5 bases and J by 10 bases, leaving 15 bases between them. CDR3 region: CASSPWTAEPQHF. The DNA for the CDR3 is TGTGCCAGCAGTCCGTGGACAGCCGAACCCCAGCATTTT.

This chain links TRBV7-8 with TRBJ1-2; D gene unclear. CDR1 and CDR2 from the germline V gene are SGHVS and FQNEAQ. V was shortened by 0 bases and J by 7 bases, with 15 bases between the two germline ends. The CDR3 extends over 15 amino acids. The CDR3 DNA follows: TGTGCCAGCAGCTTAGCAGGAGCGGCCCAAGGTGGCTACACCTTC. Translated: CASSLAGAAQGGYTF.

V gene TRBV27 combines with J gene TRBJ1-2, with TRBD1 as a possible D gene (6 bases). V was trimmed by 4 bases and J by 4 bases, leaving 16 bases between them. The CDR3 runs 15 residues. Germline V CDR1 and CDR2: MNHEY, SMNVEV (reference sequence). The CDR3 spells CASSSYSGQIYGYTF. The CDR3 DNA follows: TGTGCCAGCAGTTCCTACTCTGGACAGATCTATGGCTACACCTTC.

V usage is TRBV7-9 and J usage is TRBJ2-2; tentative D call: TRBD1 (5 bases). The germline V gene has CDR1 SEHNR and CDR2 FQNEAQ (reference sequence). The V and J ends lost 1 base and 4 bases respectively, with 7 bases between them. This CDR3 is 14 amino acids long. Here the CDR3 DNA reads TGTGCCAGCAGCTTAGGACAGTTCACCGGGGAGCTGTTTTTT. It codes for CASSLGQFTGELFF.